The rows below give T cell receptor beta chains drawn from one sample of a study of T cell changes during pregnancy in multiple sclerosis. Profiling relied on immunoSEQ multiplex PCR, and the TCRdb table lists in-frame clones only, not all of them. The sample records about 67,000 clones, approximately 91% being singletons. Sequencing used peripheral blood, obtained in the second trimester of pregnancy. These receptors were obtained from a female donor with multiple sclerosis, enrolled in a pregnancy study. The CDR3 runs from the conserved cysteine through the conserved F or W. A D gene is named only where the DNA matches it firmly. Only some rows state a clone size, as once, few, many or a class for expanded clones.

cdr3_aa: CASSQDTPWTGGSYEQYF
cdr3_nt: TGTGCCAGCAGCCAAGACACCCCATGGACAGGGGGGTCCTACGAGCAGTACTTC
clone_size: .
d_call: TRBD1
cdr3_length: 18
j_call: TRBJ2-7
v_call: TRBV4-2

cdr3_aa: CASSPRGAGEDIQYF
cdr3_nt: TGTGCCAGCAGCCCGCGGGGGGCAGGGGAGGACATTCAGTACTTC
clone_size: .
d_call: TRBD2
cdr3_length: 15
j_call: TRBJ2-4
v_call: TRBV9

cdr3_aa: CASSFAASVGSDTQYF
cdr3_nt: TGTGCCAGCAGTTTTGCGGCTAGCGTCGGGTCAGATACGCAGTATTTT
clone_size: once
d_call: .
cdr3_length: 16
j_call: TRBJ2-3
v_call: TRBV27

cdr3_aa: CASSPTPPGDLYNEQFF
cdr3_nt: TGTGCCAGCAGTCCTACACCACCGGGGGACCTCTACAATGAGCAGTTCTTC
clone_size: once
d_call: .
cdr3_length: 17
j_call: TRBJ2-1
v_call: TRBV2

cdr3_aa: CASSLDSYPNTEAFF
cdr3_nt: TGTGCCAGCAGTTTGGACAGCTACCCTAACACTGAAGCTTTCTTT
clone_size: .
d_call: .
cdr3_length: 15
j_call: TRBJ1-1
v_call: TRBV6-5

cdr3_aa: CASSGVLANNYGYTF
cdr3_nt: TGCGCCAGCAGTGGGGTTTTAGCCAATAACTATGGCTACACCTTC
clone_size: .
d_call: .
cdr3_length: 15
j_call: TRBJ1-2
v_call: TRBV10-2

cdr3_aa: CASSWWGVNEQYF
cdr3_nt: TGTGCCAGCAGCTGGTGGGGAGTTAACGAGCAGTACTTC
clone_size: .
d_call: .
cdr3_length: 13
j_call: TRBJ2-7
v_call: TRBV7-9

cdr3_aa: CASSSLGQLYEQYF
cdr3_nt: TGTGCCAGCAGTTCCCTCGGACAGCTCTACGAGCAGTACTTC
clone_size: .
d_call: .
cdr3_length: 14
j_call: TRBJ2-7
v_call: TRBV6-5

cdr3_aa: CASSQDHLIGGETQYF
cdr3_nt: TGCGCCAGCAGCCAAGATCACCTTATAGGGGGAGAGACCCAGTACTTC
clone_size: .
d_call: .
cdr3_length: 16
j_call: TRBJ2-5
v_call: TRBV4-3

cdr3_aa: CASSWDSSSGNTIYF
cdr3_nt: TGTGCCAGCAGCTGGGACTCGAGCTCTGGAAACACCATATATTTT
clone_size: .
d_call: .
cdr3_length: 15
j_call: TRBJ1-3
v_call: TRBV5-4

cdr3_aa: CASSDTSGRLEIGNTQYF
cdr3_nt: TGTGCCAGCAGTGATACTAGCGGGAGGCTCGAAATAGGGAATACGCAGTATTTT
clone_size: .
d_call: TRBD2
cdr3_length: 18
j_call: TRBJ2-3
v_call: TRBV6-4

cdr3_aa: CSVEVGDGQPQHF
cdr3_nt: TGCAGCGTTGAAGTAGGGGATGGTCAGCCCCAGCATTTT
clone_size: .
d_call: .
cdr3_length: 13
j_call: TRBJ1-5
v_call: TRBV29-1

cdr3_aa: CASSREPSGSYEQYF
cdr3_nt: TGCGCCAGCAGCCGTGAGCCTAGCGGGTCCTACGAGCAGTACTTC
clone_size: .
d_call: TRBD2
cdr3_length: 15
j_call: TRBJ2-7
v_call: TRBV4-3

cdr3_aa: CASSSSGTQYF
cdr3_nt: TGTGCCAGCAGTTCTAGCGGGACCCAGTACTTC
clone_size: .
d_call: TRBD2
cdr3_length: 11
j_call: TRBJ2-5
v_call: TRBV2

cdr3_aa: CASSQDRGTNEKLFF
cdr3_nt: TGTGCCAGCAGCCAGGACAGGGGAACTAATGAAAAACTGTTTTTT
clone_size: .
d_call: TRBD1
cdr3_length: 15
j_call: TRBJ1-4
v_call: TRBV4-2

cdr3_aa: CAWSVSPGTEAFF
cdr3_nt: TGTGCCTGGAGTGTTTCTCCAGGGACTGAAGCTTTCTTT
clone_size: .
d_call: .
cdr3_length: 13
j_call: TRBJ1-1
v_call: TRBV30

cdr3_aa: CASSVLAGGLETQYF
cdr3_nt: TGTGCCAGCAGTGTACTAGCGGGAGGTCTAGAGACCCAGTACTTC
clone_size: .
d_call: TRBD2
cdr3_length: 15
j_call: TRBJ2-5
v_call: TRBV2

cdr3_aa: CASRRTGYETQYF
cdr3_nt: TGTGCCAGCCGACGGACAGGGTACGAGACCCAGTACTTC
clone_size: .
d_call: TRBD1
cdr3_length: 13
j_call: TRBJ2-5
v_call: TRBV11-3

cdr3_aa: CASSEGEGISTF
cdr3_nt: TGTGCCAGCAGTGAAGGGGAGGGGATCAGCACCTTC
clone_size: .
d_call: .
cdr3_length: 12
j_call: TRBJ1-2
v_call: TRBV6-1

cdr3_aa: CASSFDSLSGANVLTF
cdr3_nt: TGCGCCAGCAGCTTTGACAGCCTCTCTGGGGCCAACGTCCTGACTTTC
clone_size: .
d_call: .
cdr3_length: 16
j_call: TRBJ2-6
v_call: TRBV5-1

cdr3_aa: CASSENTNTEAFF
cdr3_nt: TGTGCCAGCAGTGAAAACACGAACACTGAAGCTTTCTTT
clone_size: .
d_call: .
cdr3_length: 13
j_call: TRBJ1-1
v_call: TRBV2

cdr3_aa: CARSTIDRPNTEAFF
cdr3_nt: TGTGCCAGGTCCACGATAGACAGACCCAACACTGAAGCTTTCTTT
clone_size: .
d_call: .
cdr3_length: 15
j_call: TRBJ1-1
v_call: TRBV2

cdr3_aa: CASRPGGDGYGYTF
cdr3_nt: TGTGCCAGTAGACCAGGGGGCGACGGCTATGGCTACACCTTC
clone_size: .
d_call: TRBD1
cdr3_length: 14
j_call: TRBJ1-2
v_call: TRBV19

cdr3_aa: CASSWGGRPNQPQHF
cdr3_nt: TGTGCCAGCAGCTGGGGGGGACGGCCCAATCAGCCCCAGCATTTT
clone_size: .
d_call: .
cdr3_length: 15
j_call: TRBJ1-5
v_call: TRBV5-8

cdr3_aa: CASSPGSGTTYEQYF
cdr3_nt: TGTGCCAGCTCACCAGGTAGCGGGACCACCTACGAGCAGTACTTC
clone_size: once
d_call: TRBD2
cdr3_length: 15
j_call: TRBJ2-7
v_call: TRBV18

cdr3_aa: CASSENQPRQGNTIYF
cdr3_nt: TGTGCCAGCAGTGAAAACCAGCCGAGACAAGGAAACACCATATATTTT
clone_size: .
d_call: .
cdr3_length: 16
j_call: TRBJ1-3
v_call: TRBV2

cdr3_aa: CASSLGAGGGQGQPQHF
cdr3_nt: TGCGCCAGCAGCTTGGGGGCGGGCGGGGGGCAAGGTCAGCCCCAGCATTTT
clone_size: .
d_call: .
cdr3_length: 17
j_call: TRBJ1-5
v_call: TRBV5-1

cdr3_aa: CASSPRRNNTGLMNEQYF
cdr3_nt: TGTGCCAGCTCACCACGTAGGAACAATACAGGCCTAATGAACGAGCAGTACTTC
clone_size: .
d_call: .
cdr3_length: 18
j_call: TRBJ2-7
v_call: TRBV18

cdr3_aa: CASSYFSGGQETQYF
cdr3_nt: TGTGCCAGCAGTTACTTTTCAGGGGGCCAGGAGACCCAGTACTTC
clone_size: .
d_call: TRBD1
cdr3_length: 15
j_call: TRBJ2-5
v_call: TRBV6-5

cdr3_aa: CASSLERGSYGYTF
cdr3_nt: TGTGCCAGCAGCTTAGAGCGGGGGTCCTATGGCTACACCTTC
clone_size: .
d_call: .
cdr3_length: 14
j_call: TRBJ1-2
v_call: TRBV11-1

cdr3_aa: CASSSVAESSYNEQFF
cdr3_nt: TGTGCCAGCAGTTCAGTAGCAGAGAGCTCCTACAATGAGCAGTTCTTC
clone_size: .
d_call: .
cdr3_length: 16
j_call: TRBJ2-1
v_call: TRBV2

cdr3_aa: CASSPRPGNEQFF
cdr3_nt: TGTGCCAGCAGCCCCCGACCAGGGAATGAGCAGTTCTTC
clone_size: .
d_call: .
cdr3_length: 13
j_call: TRBJ2-1
v_call: TRBV4-2

cdr3_aa: CASNRQGGDDEQFF
cdr3_nt: TGTGCCAGTAATAGGCAGGGGGGTGACGATGAGCAGTTCTTC
clone_size: .
d_call: .
cdr3_length: 14
j_call: TRBJ2-1
v_call: TRBV19

cdr3_aa: CAWSPGTGDEQYF
cdr3_nt: TGTGCCTGGAGCCCCGGGACAGGGGACGAGCAGTACTTC
clone_size: .
d_call: TRBD1
cdr3_length: 13
j_call: TRBJ2-7
v_call: TRBV30

cdr3_aa: CASSQEQGGGEKLFF
cdr3_nt: TGTGCCAGCAGCCAAGAACAGGGGGGCGGTGAAAAACTGTTTTTT
clone_size: .
d_call: TRBD1
cdr3_length: 15
j_call: TRBJ1-4
v_call: TRBV4-2

cdr3_aa: CASRRDLAGTEAFF
cdr3_nt: TGTGCCAGCAGGCGGGACCTGGCGGGCACTGAAGCTTTCTTT
clone_size: .
d_call: .
cdr3_length: 14
j_call: TRBJ1-1
v_call: TRBV2

cdr3_aa: CASSLGRGGRPYNEQFF
cdr3_nt: TGTGCCAGCAGCTTAGGACGGGGGGGGAGGCCCTACAATGAGCAGTTCTTC
clone_size: .
d_call: TRBD2
cdr3_length: 17
j_call: TRBJ2-1
v_call: TRBV11-3

cdr3_aa: CAWRQGGSTYGYTF
cdr3_nt: TGTGCCTGGAGACAGGGGGGATCTACCTATGGCTACACCTTC
clone_size: .
d_call: TRBD1
cdr3_length: 14
j_call: TRBJ1-2
v_call: TRBV30

cdr3_aa: CASRAGIGDNTIYF
cdr3_nt: TGTGCCAGCCGTGCCGGGATCGGAGATAACACCATATATTTT
clone_size: once
d_call: .
cdr3_length: 14
j_call: TRBJ1-3
v_call: TRBV7-9

cdr3_aa: CASSPSGTGSDEQYF
cdr3_nt: TGTGCCAGCAGCCCGTCCGGGACAGGGAGCGACGAGCAGTACTTC
clone_size: .
d_call: TRBD1
cdr3_length: 15
j_call: TRBJ2-7
v_call: TRBV7-3

cdr3_aa: CASSLGTGSNQPQHF
cdr3_nt: TGCGCCAGCAGCTTGGGGACAGGGAGCAATCAGCCCCAGCATTTT
clone_size: .
d_call: TRBD1
cdr3_length: 15
j_call: TRBJ1-5
v_call: TRBV5-1

cdr3_aa: CASSAWTGNTEAFF
cdr3_nt: TGTGCCAGCAGTGCCTGGACAGGGAACACTGAAGCTTTCTTT
clone_size: .
d_call: TRBD1
cdr3_length: 14
j_call: TRBJ1-1
v_call: TRBV25-1

cdr3_aa: CASSFGGGTDTQYF
cdr3_nt: TGTGCCAGCAGCTTCGGGGGGGGCACAGATACGCAGTATTTT
clone_size: once
d_call: TRBD2
cdr3_length: 14
j_call: TRBJ2-3
v_call: TRBV7-2

cdr3_aa: CASSSRQGPYEQYF
cdr3_nt: TGTGCCAGCAGCTCACGACAGGGCCCCTACGAGCAGTACTTC
clone_size: .
d_call: TRBD1
cdr3_length: 14
j_call: TRBJ2-7
v_call: TRBV7-2

cdr3_aa: CASSLRGGPLDNQPQHF
cdr3_nt: TGTGCCAGCAGTTTAAGGGGGGGCCCCCTTGACAATCAGCCCCAGCATTTT
clone_size: .
d_call: .
cdr3_length: 17
j_call: TRBJ1-5
v_call: TRBV27

cdr3_aa: CASSESGPPNTQYF
cdr3_nt: TGTGCCAGTAGTGAGTCAGGGCCCCCGAATACGCAGTATTTT
clone_size: few
d_call: .
cdr3_length: 14
j_call: TRBJ2-3
v_call: TRBV19

cdr3_aa: CASKGGTGHYGYTF
cdr3_nt: TGTGCCAGCAAGGGGGGGACAGGGCACTATGGCTACACCTTC
clone_size: few
d_call: TRBD1
cdr3_length: 14
j_call: TRBJ1-2
v_call: TRBV28

cdr3_aa: CASSSSLGRATGEQFF
cdr3_nt: TGTGCCAGCAGCTCCTCCTTAGGGCGGGCGACGGGAGAGCAGTTCTTC
clone_size: .
d_call: .
cdr3_length: 16
j_call: TRBJ2-1
v_call: TRBV11-3

cdr3_aa: CASSTTQGYEQYF
cdr3_nt: TGTGCCAGTAGTACTACACAGGGGTACGAGCAGTACTTC
clone_size: .
d_call: TRBD1
cdr3_length: 13
j_call: TRBJ2-7
v_call: TRBV19

cdr3_aa: CASSPRRTSGGAGELFF
cdr3_nt: TGTGCCAGCAGCCCTCGTCGGACTAGCGGGGGGGCCGGGGAGCTGTTTTTT
clone_size: .
d_call: TRBD2
cdr3_length: 17
j_call: TRBJ2-2
v_call: TRBV7-2

cdr3_aa: CRMPKGMNTEAFF
cdr3_nt: TGCCGCATGCCGAAGGGGATGAACACTGAAGCTTTCTTT
clone_size: .
d_call: .
cdr3_length: 13
j_call: TRBJ1-1
v_call: TRBV25-1

cdr3_aa: CASSYGQGTDTQYF
cdr3_nt: TGCGCCAGCAGCTATGGACAGGGAACAGATACGCAGTATTTT
clone_size: .
d_call: TRBD1
cdr3_length: 14
j_call: TRBJ2-3
v_call: TRBV5-1

cdr3_aa: CASSYGLFGTNTEAFF
cdr3_nt: TGTGCCAGCAGTTACGGGCTTTTTGGTACGAACACTGAAGCTTTCTTT
clone_size: .
d_call: .
cdr3_length: 16
j_call: TRBJ1-1
v_call: TRBV6-5

cdr3_aa: CASSHGGVEKLFF
cdr3_nt: TGTGCCAGCAGTCACGGCGGGGTTGAAAAACTGTTTTTT
clone_size: .
d_call: .
cdr3_length: 13
j_call: TRBJ1-4
v_call: TRBV25-1

cdr3_aa: CASSVASDRVRETQYF
cdr3_nt: TGTGCCAGCAGCGTAGCTAGCGACAGGGTGAGGGAGACCCAGTACTTC
clone_size: .
d_call: .
cdr3_length: 16
j_call: TRBJ2-5
v_call: TRBV9

cdr3_aa: CASSQGQGAYYGYTF
cdr3_nt: TGTGCCAGCAGCCAAGGACAGGGGGCCTACTATGGCTACACCTTC
clone_size: .
d_call: TRBD1
cdr3_length: 15
j_call: TRBJ1-2
v_call: TRBV14

cdr3_aa: CASSEADSSGNTIYF
cdr3_nt: TGTGCCAGCAGTGAAGCGGACAGCTCTGGAAACACCATATATTTT
clone_size: few
d_call: .
cdr3_length: 15
j_call: TRBJ1-3
v_call: TRBV6-1

cdr3_aa: CASSPVRGPNEQYF
cdr3_nt: TGTGCCAGCTCACCGGTCAGGGGGCCTAACGAGCAGTACTTC
clone_size: .
d_call: TRBD1
cdr3_length: 14
j_call: TRBJ2-7
v_call: TRBV18

cdr3_aa: CASSLFRNEQFF
cdr3_nt: TGTGCCAGCAGCTTATTCCGCAATGAGCAGTTCTTC
clone_size: .
d_call: .
cdr3_length: 12
j_call: TRBJ2-1
v_call: TRBV7-2